What follows are 23 T cell receptor beta chains derived from one specimen sequenced in a study of control samples from healthy donors and cancer patients. The repertoire was sequenced with immunoSEQ multiplex PCR; TCRdb's copy has only in-frame clones and lacks some. The sample contains some 150,000 clones, around 94% of which appear only once. The material sequenced was PBMCs. The receptors originated from a man aged 55 to 70 with colorectal cancer.

The chain links TRBV19 to TRBJ1-3; D is ambiguous. The CDR3 is 14 amino acids. The V and J ends lost 5 bases and 0 bases respectively, with 8 bases between them. The germline V gene has CDR1 LNHDA and CDR2 SQIVND (reference sequence). The CDR3 DNA sequence: TGTGCCAGTAGTGGAACAGCCTCTGGAAACACCATATATTTT. The encoded protein is CASSGTASGNTIYF.

V gene TRBV6-5 combines with J gene TRBJ2-7; 11 nucleotides line up with TRBD2. Germline V gene lookup returns CDR1 MNHEY and CDR2 SVGAGI. The junction had 10 bases not matched to a gene; V was cut back by 6 bases and J by 6 bases. The CDR3 runs 15 residues. CDR3 nucleotides: TGTGCCAGCAGGCCACTCGGGACTAGCGGCGGCGAGCAGTACTTC. It codes for CASRPLGTSGGEQYF.

This clone was detected only once. The J gene is TRBJ2-7, the V gene TRBV30; weak D call: TRBD1 (6 bases). Germline V gene sequence: CDR1 GTSNPN, CDR2 SVGIG (reference sequence). The CDR3 is 12 amino acids. V gave up 4 bases and J gave up 6 bases, with 13 bases separating them. CDR3 in amino acids: CAWNRDTGEQYF. In DNA form, the CDR3 reads TGTGCCTGGAACAGGGATACAGGCGAGCAGTACTTC.

The chain uses TRBV29-1 and TRBJ2-7; D uncertain. V lost 5 bases to trimming and J lost 0 bases, with 8 bases between them. The CDR3 runs 12 residues. Germline V gene data show CDR1 as SQVTM and CDR2 as ANQGSEA. CDR3 DNA sequence: TGCAGCGTTCGTACGGACTCCTACGAGCAGTACTTC. This sequence encodes CSVRTDSYEQYF.

The gene calls are TRBV19 and TRBJ1-3, with 8 bases fitting TRBD1. The CDR3 is 12 amino acids. Germline V gene lookup returns CDR1 LNHDA and CDR2 SQIVND (reference sequence). V lost 11 bases, J lost 7 bases, and 7 bases stayed unmatched. The CDR3 nucleotides are TGTGCCTTACTAACAGGGGGGAACACCATATATTTT. Translation gives CALLTGGNTIYF.

V usage is TRBV6-5 and J usage is TRBJ1-1, with TRBD1 matching over 9 bases. The germline V gene has CDR1 MNHEY and CDR2 SVGAGI. The CDR3 has 14 residues. Germline trimming cut 6 bases from V and 6 bases from J; bases unmatched to any gene: 8. As DNA, the CDR3 is TGTGCCAGCAGACCCGGACAGGGGTCGGCTGAAGCTTTCTTT. It translates to CASRPGQGSAEAFF.

This chain connects TRBV7-9 to TRBJ2-5; 7 bases line up with TRBD2. The germline gives CDR1 SEHNR, CDR2 FQNEAQ (reference sequence). V lost 1 base to trimming and J lost 1 base; unmatched junction nucleotides: 3. The CDR3 loop spans 15 amino acids. The CDR3 sequence: CASSLVGGTQETQYF. In DNA, the CDR3 is TGTGCCAGCAGCTTAGTCGGGGGGACCCAAGAGACCCAGTACTTC.

The chain joins TRBV5-5 to TRBJ2-5, with 15 bases aligning to TRBD2. The CDR3 contains 16 residues. Germline CDR1 is SGHKS and CDR2 is YYEKEE (reference sequence). The ends lost 4 bases at V and 3 bases at J; junction bases unmatched: 4. The CDR3 is CASSPGLAGGEETQYF. The CDR3 bases are TGTGCCAGCAGCCCGGGACTAGCGGGGGGAGAAGAGACCCAGTACTTC.

The chain links TRBV7-2 to TRBJ2-5, with TRBD2 identical over 7 bases. This CDR3 region has 13 residues. V trimming: 5 bases; J trimming: 0 bases; junction bases outside the gene matches: 0. CDR1 SGHTA and CDR2 FQGNSA come from the germline V gene. In DNA, the CDR3 is TGTGCCAGCAGCCGGGGGGACCAAGAGACCCAGTACTTC. It yields the protein CASSRGDQETQYF.

V is TRBV5-1 and J is TRBJ2-2; maybe TRBD1 (5 bases). The V gene's germline CDR1 is SGHRS and CDR2 YFSETQ. The CDR3 spans 15 residues. Trimming cost V 0 bases and J 1 base, with 7 bases left between them. CDR3 protein: CASSLATGNTGELFF. CDR3 nucleotide sequence: TGCGCCAGCAGCTTGGCCACAGGGAACACCGGGGAGCTGTTTTTT.

CDR3 loop: CASSQTSGGGETQYF. The CDR3 DNA sequence: TGTGCCAGCAGCCAGACTAGCGGGGGGGGCGAGACCCAGTACTTC. The chain uses TRBV4-2 and TRBJ2-5; the match to TRBD2 covers 14 bases. J lost 5 bases, V lost 3 bases, and 2 bases had no gene match. The CDR3 loop spans 15 amino acids. Germline V gene lookup returns CDR1 LGHNA and CDR2 YNFKEQ.

The DNA of the CDR3 is TGTGCCAGCAGCTTCGACAGGGCCGATTACAATGAGCAGTTCTTC. Translation: CASSFDRADYNEQFF. The chain joins TRBV7-2 to TRBJ2-1; 7 bases align to TRBD1. Germline values: CDR1 SGHTA, CDR2 FQGNSA. The CDR3 extends over 15 amino acids. The J segment lost 4 bases and the V segment lost 3 bases, leaving 6 bases of the junction unmatched.

V usage is TRBV7-9 and J usage is TRBJ2-5, with 10 bases that match TRBD2. The CDR3 extends over 16 amino acids. The V segment lost 0 bases and the J segment 9 bases; nucleotides outside the gene matches: 10. CDR1 SEHNR and CDR2 FQNEAQ come from the germline V gene (reference sequence). The CDR3 sequence is CASSLAPSGGQVAQYF. The CDR3 region has the DNA TGTGCCAGCAGCTTAGCGCCTAGCGGGGGTCAGGTGGCCCAGTACTTC. Full variable domain (outside the CDR3, taken from reference TRBV7-9 and TRBJ2-5): DTGVSQNPRHKITKRGQNVTFRCDPISEHNRLYWYRQTLGQGPEFLTYFQNEAQLEKSRLLSDRFSAERPKGSFSTLEIQRTEQGDSAMYLCASSLAPSGGQVAQYFGPGTRLLVL.

The J gene is TRBJ1-2, the V gene TRBV6-5; D is undetermined. Per germline, CDR1 MNHEY and CDR2 SVGAGI. The CDR3 sequence is 14 residues long. Trimming left V 1 base short and J 5 bases short, with 11 bases between. As DNA, the CDR3 is TGTGCCAGCAGTTACTTCGCCTCGGGGTATGGCTACACCTTC. It yields the protein CASSYFASGYGYTF.

The chain uses TRBV18 and TRBJ1-1, with D unresolved. Germline loops: CDR1 KGHSH, CDR2 LQKENI. Trimming took off 1 base at V and 0 bases at J, with 3 bases between the two ends. This CDR3 is built from 13 residues. CDR3 sequence: CASSPQVNTEAFF. In nucleotides, the CDR3 is TGTGCCAGCTCACCACAAGTGAACACTGAAGCTTTCTTT.

The V call is TRBV9, the J call TRBJ2-1, with TRBD1 as a possible D gene (5 bases). The germline gives CDR1 SGDLS, CDR2 YYNGEE. The CDR3 length is 16 residues. Trimming stripped 2 bases from V and 1 base from J, with 13 bases between. CDR3 DNA: TGTGCCAGCAGCGTCCAGGGCTACAGATCCTACAATGAGCAGTTCTTC. Translation: CASSVQGYRSYNEQFF.

The chain has TRBV19 and TRBJ1-2, with D possibly being TRBD1 (6 bases). The CDR3 has 12 residues. The germline gives CDR1 LNHDA, CDR2 SQIVND (reference sequence). V was pared by 6 bases and J by 4 bases, with 9 bases between. The CDR3 spells CASRQGFYGYTF. The CDR3 coding sequence is TGTGCCAGTAGACAGGGCTTCTATGGCTACACCTTC.

The chain carries TRBV5-4 and TRBJ2-1; D unresolved. Germline CDR1 and CDR2: SGHNT and YYREEE (reference sequence). The CDR3 is 12 residues long. Trimming cost V 1 base and J 7 bases, with 6 bases left between them. In DNA, the CDR3 is TGTGCCAGCAGCTTGATGGGAAATGAGCAGTTCTTC. Residues: CASSLMGNEQFF.

V gene TRBV19 combines with J gene TRBJ1-3; D uncertain. Trimming removed 7 bases from V and 0 bases from J, with 7 bases in between. This CDR3 region has 13 residues. Looked up from germline, CDR1 is LNHDA and CDR2 is SQIVND (reference sequence). Here the CDR3 DNA reads TGTGCCAGTACTTACAACTCTGGAAACACCATATATTTT. This sequence encodes CASTYNSGNTIYF.

The chain couples TRBV6-5 to TRBJ1-1, with D possibly being TRBD1 (5 bases). The CDR3 is made up of 15 amino acids. V lost 8 bases to trimming and J lost 4 bases, with 20 bases between them. The germline gives CDR1 MNHEY, CDR2 SVGAGI. CDR3 protein: CASRMRSGGGTEAFF. For the CDR3, the DNA is TGTGCCAGCCGAATGAGGTCCGGGGGAGGCACTGAAGCTTTCTTT.

The V gene is TRBV27, the J gene TRBJ2-7; D is perhaps TRBD2 (6 bases). CDR1 is MNHEY and CDR2 is SMNVEV in the germline V gene (reference sequence). V was pared by 4 bases and J by 7 bases, with 8 bases between. The CDR3 runs to 11 residues. CDR3: CASSWGEEQYF. The CDR3 nucleotides are TGTGCCAGCAGTTGGGGGGAAGAGCAGTACTTC.

As DNA, the CDR3 is TGTGCCAGCAGCGTGAACCAGGGGGGGCAATCCGGAAACACCATATATTTT. It translates to CASSVNQGGQSGNTIYF. V and J are TRBV7-9 and TRBJ1-3; 7 positions match TRBD1. The CDR3 is 17 residues long. The junction had 14 bases not matched to a gene; V was cut back by 5 bases and J by 4 bases. Per germline, CDR1 SEHNR and CDR2 FQNEAQ (reference sequence).

The chain is built from TRBV3-1 (or the pseudogene TRBV3-2) and TRBJ2-6; D not resolved. This CDR3 is built from 15 residues. Trimming took 3 bases from V and 0 from J, leaving 6 bases between them. Germline loops: CDR1 LGHDT, CDR2 YNNKEL (reference sequence). In DNA form, the CDR3 reads TGTGCCAGCAGCCAGATACTCTCTGGGGCCAACGTCCTGACTTTC. Its translation: CASSQILSGANVLTF.